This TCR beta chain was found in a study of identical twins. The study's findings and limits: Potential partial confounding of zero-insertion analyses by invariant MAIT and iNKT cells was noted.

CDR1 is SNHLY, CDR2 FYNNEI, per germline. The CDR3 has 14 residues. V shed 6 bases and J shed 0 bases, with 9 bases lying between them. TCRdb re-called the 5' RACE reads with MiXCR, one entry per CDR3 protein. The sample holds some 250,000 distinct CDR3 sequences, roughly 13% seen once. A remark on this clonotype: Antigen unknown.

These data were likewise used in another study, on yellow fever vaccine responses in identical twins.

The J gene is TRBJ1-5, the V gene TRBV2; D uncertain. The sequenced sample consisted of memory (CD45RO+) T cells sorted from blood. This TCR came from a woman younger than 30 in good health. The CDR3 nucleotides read TGTGCCAGCAGCGACATATATAGCAATCAGCCCCAGCATTTT. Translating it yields CASSDIYSNQPQHF.